This T cell receptor beta chain stems from a study of control samples from healthy donors and cancer patients (dated by TCRdb to 2018 to 2020). About this clone: There is no known antigen for this receptor. No much larger clone exists at a distance of one base, and base qualities are not known.

Library creation used the immunoSEQ multiplex PCR assay. TCRdb stores this immuneACCESS table with in-frame sequences only. Part of the clones is absent; in the studies checked, under half of the shortfall reflects unresolved V genes, and no reason is known for the rest. This sample comprises roughly 54,000 clones, around 97% of them detected only once. The top ten constitute around 2% of the sample. The receptor's source is a woman in her twenties or thirties in good health. The sequenced sample consisted of blood.

This receptor has the CDR3 CAWAGTGGSTDTQYF. The DNA reads as follows: TGTGCCTGGGCCGGGACAGGGGGTAGCACAGATACGCAGTATTTT. This chain joins TRBV30 to TRBJ2-3, and 11 junctional nucleotides match TRBD1. According to the germline V gene (reference sequence), CDR1 reads GTSNPN and CDR2 reads SVGIG. From V the trimming removes 5 bases and from J it removes 0 bases, while the gene matches leave 4 bases of the junction unaccounted for. From its cysteine to its phenylalanine, the CDR3 spans 15 amino acids. Only the CDR3 part of the read is kept: 45 bases, read in frame from the first base.